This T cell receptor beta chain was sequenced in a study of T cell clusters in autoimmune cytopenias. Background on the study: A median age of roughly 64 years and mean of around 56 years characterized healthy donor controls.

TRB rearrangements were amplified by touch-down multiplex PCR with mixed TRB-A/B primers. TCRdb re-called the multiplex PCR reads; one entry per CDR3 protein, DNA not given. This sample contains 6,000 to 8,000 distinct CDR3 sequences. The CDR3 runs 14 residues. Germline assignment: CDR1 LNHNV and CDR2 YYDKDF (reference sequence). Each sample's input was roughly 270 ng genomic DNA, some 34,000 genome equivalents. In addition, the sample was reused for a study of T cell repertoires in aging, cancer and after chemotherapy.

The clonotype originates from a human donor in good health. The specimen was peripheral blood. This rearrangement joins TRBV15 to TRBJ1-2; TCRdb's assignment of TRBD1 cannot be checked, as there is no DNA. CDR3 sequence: CATGRMRGNEGYTF.